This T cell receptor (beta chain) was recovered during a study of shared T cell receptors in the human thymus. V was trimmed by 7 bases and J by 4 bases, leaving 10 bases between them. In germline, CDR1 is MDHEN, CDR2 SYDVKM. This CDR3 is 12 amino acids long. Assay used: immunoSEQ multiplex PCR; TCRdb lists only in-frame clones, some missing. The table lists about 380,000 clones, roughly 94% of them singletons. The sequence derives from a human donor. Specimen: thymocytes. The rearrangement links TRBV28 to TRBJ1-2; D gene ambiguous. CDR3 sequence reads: CASNAGPYGYTF. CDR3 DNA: TGTGCCAGCAATGCAGGCCCCTATGGCTACACCTTC.